Listed below are T cell receptor beta chains from one sample, sequenced in a study of CD8+ T cells in alopecia areata. This table comes from immunoSEQ multiplex PCR, and its TCRdb copy is limited to in-frame clones, with some not included. The sample contains a few hundred thousand clones, 45% to 70% of which appear only once. Sample: CD8+ T cells sorted from blood. Receptor source: a human donor in good health. Each CDR3 is given with its conserved first and last residue. The order of the fields is D gene, V gene, clone size, J gene, CDR3 length, CDR3 protein, CDR3 DNA. The D gene is left open where the match is weak. Rows may omit the clone size; those that give it use once, few, many or a size class.

-,TRBV18,few,TRBJ1-5,14,CASSPGHSNQPQHF,TGTGCCAGCTCACCCGGGCATAGCAATCAGCCCCAGCATTTT
-,TRBV2,-,TRBJ1-1,14,CASSEMQGNTEAFF,TGTGCCAGCAGTGAAATGCAGGGAAACACTGAAGCTTTCTTT
-,TRBV27,few,TRBJ1-1,11,CASGWTAGAFF,TGTGCCAGCGGATGGACAGCCGGGGCTTTCTTT
-,TRBV25-1,-,TRBJ1-4,12,CASRQGRGKLFF,TGTGCCAGCAGACAGGGAAGGGGAAAACTGTTTTTT
-,TRBV9,-,TRBJ1-1,13,CASSVVVGTEAFF,TGTGCCAGCAGCGTAGTAGTCGGGACTGAAGCTTTCTTT
TRBD1,TRBV27,-,TRBJ1-1,14,CASSWGTGYTEAFF,TGTGCCAGCAGTTGGGGGACAGGATACACTGAAGCTTTCTTT
-,TRBV4-1,-,TRBJ2-1,13,CASSQRAAHEQFF,TGCGCCAGCAGCCAACGGGCCGCACATGAGCAGTTCTTC
-,TRBV14,-,TRBJ2-1,11,CASSQGSEQFF,TGTGCCAGCAGCCAAGGGTCGGAGCAGTTCTTC
TRBD1,TRBV2,-,TRBJ2-5,15,CASSTNPGQQETQYF,TGTGCCAGCAGTACAAACCCGGGACAGCAAGAGACCCAGTACTTC
-,TRBV29-1,-,TRBJ1-5,13,CSVGSGGNQPQHF,TGCAGCGTTGGGTCAGGGGGCAATCAGCCCCAGCATTTT
-,TRBV29-1,-,TRBJ1-1,11,CSVTENTEAFF,TGCAGCGTGACAGAGAACACTGAAGCTTTCTTT
TRBD2,TRBV11-2,-,TRBJ2-5,18,CASSAKTSGGIGRETQYF,TGTGCCAGCAGCGCGAAGACTAGCGGGGGGATAGGGCGTGAGACCCAGTACTTC
TRBD1,TRBV14,-,TRBJ2-1,15,CASSQDSGRGNEQFF,TGTGCCAGCAGCCAAGATTCGGGCAGGGGGAATGAGCAGTTCTTC
-,TRBV7-9,-,TRBJ2-7,14,CASSLAGDLYEQYF,TGTGCCAGCAGCTTAGCGGGGGATCTCTACGAGCAGTACTTC
-,TRBV4-2,few,TRBJ1-2,11,CASSQGNGYTF,TGTGCCAGCAGCCAAGGCAACGGCTACACCTTC
-,TRBV14,-,TRBJ1-1,13,CPSSLGVDTEAFF,TGTCCCAGCAGCCTGGGAGTGGACACTGAAGCTTTCTTT
TRBD1,TRBV18,-,TRBJ2-1,14,CASSPGQANNEQFF,TGTGCCAGCTCACCGGGACAGGCCAACAATGAGCAGTTCTTC
-,TRBV5-4,-,TRBJ2-5,14,CASSLEGQGETQYF,TGTGCCAGCAGCTTGGAGGGTCAAGGAGAGACCCAGTACTTC
TRBD1,TRBV6-6,few,TRBJ1-1,15,CASSSDREANTEAFF,TGTGCCAGCAGTTCTGACAGGGAGGCGAACACTGAAGCTTTCTTT
-,TRBV13,-,TRBJ2-5,12,CASSLGVQTQYF,TGTGCCAGCAGCTTAGGCGTCCAGACCCAGTACTTC
-,TRBV29-1,-,TRBJ1-4,11,CSVEGGEKLFF,TGCAGCGTTGAGGGCGGAGAAAAACTGTTTTTT
-,TRBV19,-,TRBJ1-1,13,CATSDGMNTEAFF,TGTGCCACCTCGGACGGAATGAACACTGAAGCTTTCTTT
-,TRBV11-2,few,TRBJ2-7,14,CASSLVDLPYEQYF,TGTGCCAGCAGCTTAGTGGACCTCCCCTACGAGCAGTACTTC
-,TRBV7-8,-,TRBJ2-7,11,CATQEGVEQYF,TGTGCCACTCAGGAGGGAGTCGAGCAGTACTTC
TRBD1,TRBV4-1,-,TRBJ2-7,14,CASSLGQGTYEQYF,TGCGCCAGCAGCCTGGGACAGGGGACCTACGAGCAGTACTTC
-,TRBV12-5,-,TRBJ1-1,13,CASGLARGTEAFF,TGTGCTAGTGGATTGGCCCGGGGCACTGAAGCTTTCTTT
TRBD1,TRBV30,-,TRBJ1-5,14,CAWSTRGLGQPQHF,TGTGCCTGGAGTACCAGGGGGCTCGGTCAGCCCCAGCATTTT
-,TRBV7-9,-,TRBJ1-1,15,CASSLGWGQDTEAFF,TGTGCCAGCAGCTTAGGTTGGGGGCAGGACACTGAAGCTTTCTTT
TRBD1,TRBV27,-,TRBJ1-2,13,CASRGQRNYGYTF,TGTGCCAGCAGGGGACAGCGAAACTATGGCTACACCTTC
-,TRBV29-1,-,TRBJ1-1,14,CSVRPTGWNTEAFF,TGCAGCGTACGACCAACAGGGTGGAACACTGAAGCTTTCTTT
TRBD1,TRBV6-5,few,TRBJ1-1,16,CASSYTTTGDYTEAFF,TGTGCCAGCAGTTACACAACCACAGGGGACTACACTGAAGCTTTCTTT
TRBD2,TRBV2,-,TRBJ2-1,14,CASSGSGGHNEQFF,TGTGCCAGCAGTGGTAGCGGGGGGCACAATGAGCAGTTCTTC
-,TRBV7-9,few,TRBJ2-7,13,CASSLGADYEQYF,TGTGCCAGCAGCTTAGGCGCCGACTACGAGCAGTACTTC
-,TRBV2,-,TRBJ2-1,14,CASGGSTARNEQFF,TGTGCCAGCGGTGGTTCGACAGCGCGCAATGAGCAGTTCTTC
TRBD1,TRBV27,-,TRBJ1-2,14,CASTSDRGRLGYTF,TGTGCCAGCACCTCGGACAGGGGACGGTTGGGCTACACCTTC
-,TRBV6-5,-,TRBJ1-1,13,CASQAAGDTEAFF,TGTGCCAGCCAGGCGGCAGGGGACACTGAAGCTTTCTTT
-,TRBV6-5,-,TRBJ1-6,13,CAAADRFNSPLHF,TGTGCCGCCGCAGACAGGTTTAATTCACCCCTCCACTTT
TRBD2,TRBV4-1,-,TRBJ2-5,16,CASSQTSGGARETQYF,TGCGCCAGCAGCCAAACTAGCGGGGGGGCCAGGGAGACCCAGTACTTC
-,TRBV27,once,TRBJ1-1,16,CASSFSIGRFNTEAFF,TGTGCCAGCAGTTTCTCCATCGGCAGGTTTAACACTGAAGCTTTCTTT
-,TRBV6-5,-,TRBJ1-2,15,CASRKPPPGAGGYTF,TGTGCCAGCAGAAAACCACCTCCGGGGGCCGGTGGCTACACCTTC
-,TRBV5-6,-,TRBJ1-2,17,CASSLEDSTDPNYGYTF,TGTGCCAGCAGCTTGGAGGATTCGACCGACCCTAACTATGGCTACACCTTC
-,TRBV30,-,TRBJ1-6,21,CAWSARRFPRTAEGGNSPLHF,TGTGCCTGGAGTGCCCGACGCTTCCCGCGCACCGCTGAGGGGGGTAATTCACCCCTCCACTTT
-,TRBV6-5,once,TRBJ2-5,14,CASSAFQGGETQYF,TGTGCCAGCAGTGCTTTTCAGGGAGGAGAGACCCAGTACTTC
TRBD1,TRBV10-1,-,TRBJ2-7,13,CASSAGQADEQYF,TGCGCCAGCAGTGCGGGACAGGCCGACGAGCAGTACTTC
-,TRBV9,-,TRBJ2-2,16,CASSVGGRVMAGELFF,TGTGCCAGCAGCGTAGGGGGCAGGGTGATGGCCGGGGAGCTGTTTTTT
-,TRBV7-9,-,TRBJ1-1,14,CASSFRDKPTEAFF,TGTGCCAGCAGCTTCAGGGATAAGCCCACTGAAGCTTTCTTT
-,TRBV29-1,-,TRBJ1-1,11,CSVPQGSEAFF,TGCAGCGTTCCACAGGGATCTGAAGCTTTCTTT
-,TRBV5-1,-,TRBJ2-3,13,CASSLGGSDTQYF,TGCGCCAGCAGCTTGGGGGGATCAGATACGCAGTATTTT
-,TRBV2,-,TRBJ1-2,14,CASSEGPGNYGYTF,TGTGCCAGCAGTGAGGGCCCCGGTAACTATGGCTACACCTTC
-,TRBV15,-,TRBJ2-7,17,CATSSSQYRARTYEQYF,TGTGCCACCAGCAGCTCCCAGTACAGGGCCAGGACCTACGAGCAGTACTTC
-,TRBV5-6,-,TRBJ1-1,14,CASSLVGRGTEAFF,TGTGCCAGCAGCTTGGTGGGTAGGGGGACTGAAGCTTTCTTT
-,TRBV30,-,TRBJ1-6,13,CAWSGGDNSPLHF,TGTGCCTGGAGTGGGGGGGATAATTCACCCCTCCACTTT
-,TRBV9,-,TRBJ1-4,12,CASRGVDEKLFF,TGTGCCAGCAGGGGCGTTGATGAAAAACTGTTTTTT
TRBD1,TRBV28,-,TRBJ1-1,14,CASSSRTGSAEAFF,TGTGCCAGCAGTTCAAGGACAGGGAGCGCTGAAGCTTTCTTT